This T cell receptor beta chain was obtained from a study of control samples from healthy donors and cancer patients. Assay: immunoSEQ multiplex PCR; the TCRdb copy retains only in-frame clones and omits some. The sample has 100,000 to 150,000 clones; around nine tenths are singletons. Sequences were obtained from blood. The TCR was taken from a man aged 40-49 years in good health.

The CDR3 region has the DNA TGTGCCAGATCGATTGTCACTGAAGCTTTCTTT. This translates into CARSIVTEAFF. V is TRBV30 and J is TRBJ1-1; D is unclear. V lost 8 bases, J lost 4 bases, and 11 bases lay in between. The germline CDR1 and CDR2 sequences are GTSNPN and SVGIG (reference sequence). The CDR3 extends over 11 amino acids.